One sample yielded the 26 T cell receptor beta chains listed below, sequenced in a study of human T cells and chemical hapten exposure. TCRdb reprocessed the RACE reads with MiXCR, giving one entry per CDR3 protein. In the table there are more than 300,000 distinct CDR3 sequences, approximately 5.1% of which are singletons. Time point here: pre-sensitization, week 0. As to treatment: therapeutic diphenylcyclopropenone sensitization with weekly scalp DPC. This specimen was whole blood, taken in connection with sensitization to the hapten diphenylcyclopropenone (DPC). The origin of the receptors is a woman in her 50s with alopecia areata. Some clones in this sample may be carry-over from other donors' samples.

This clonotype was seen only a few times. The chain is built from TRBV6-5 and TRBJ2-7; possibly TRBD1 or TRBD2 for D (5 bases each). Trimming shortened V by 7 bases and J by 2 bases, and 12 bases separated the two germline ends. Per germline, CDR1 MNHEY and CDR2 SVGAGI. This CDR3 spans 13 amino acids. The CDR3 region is CASKKGPAYEQYF. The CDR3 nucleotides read TGTGCCAGCAAAAAGGGACCGGCCTACGAGCAGTACTTC.

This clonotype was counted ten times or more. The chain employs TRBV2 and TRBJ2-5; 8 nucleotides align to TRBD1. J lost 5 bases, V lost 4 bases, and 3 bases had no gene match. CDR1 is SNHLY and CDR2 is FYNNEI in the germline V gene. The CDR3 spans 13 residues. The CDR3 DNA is TGTGCCAGCAGTGCGGACAGGGACGAGACCCAGTACTTC. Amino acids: CASSADRDETQYF.

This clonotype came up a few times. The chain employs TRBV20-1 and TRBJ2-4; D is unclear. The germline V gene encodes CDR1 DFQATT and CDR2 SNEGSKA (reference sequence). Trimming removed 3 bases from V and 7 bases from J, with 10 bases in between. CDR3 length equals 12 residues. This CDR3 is CSARVQANIQYF. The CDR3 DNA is TGCAGTGCTAGGGTACAAGCGAACATTCAGTACTTC.

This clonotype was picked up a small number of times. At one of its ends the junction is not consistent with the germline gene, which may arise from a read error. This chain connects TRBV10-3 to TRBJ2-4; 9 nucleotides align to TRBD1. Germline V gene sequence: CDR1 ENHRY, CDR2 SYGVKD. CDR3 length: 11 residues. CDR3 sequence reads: CAISDGTGCHF. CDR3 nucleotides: TGTGCCATCAGTGACGGGACAGGGTGCCACTTC.

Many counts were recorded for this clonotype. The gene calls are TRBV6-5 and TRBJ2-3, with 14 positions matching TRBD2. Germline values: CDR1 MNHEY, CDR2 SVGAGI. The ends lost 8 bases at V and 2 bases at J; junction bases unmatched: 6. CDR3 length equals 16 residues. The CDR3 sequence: CASCKTSGGVTDTQYF. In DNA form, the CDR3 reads TGTGCCAGCTGCAAGACTAGCGGGGGGGTCACAGATACGCAGTATTTT.

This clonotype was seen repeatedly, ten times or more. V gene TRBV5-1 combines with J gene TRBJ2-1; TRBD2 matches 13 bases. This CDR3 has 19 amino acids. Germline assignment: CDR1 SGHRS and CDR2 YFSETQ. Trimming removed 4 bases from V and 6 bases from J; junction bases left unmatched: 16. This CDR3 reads CASSPPRLAGGPGGNEQFF. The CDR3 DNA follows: TGCGCCAGCAGCCCGCCCAGACTAGCGGGGGGCCCGGGGGGCAATGAGCAGTTCTTC.

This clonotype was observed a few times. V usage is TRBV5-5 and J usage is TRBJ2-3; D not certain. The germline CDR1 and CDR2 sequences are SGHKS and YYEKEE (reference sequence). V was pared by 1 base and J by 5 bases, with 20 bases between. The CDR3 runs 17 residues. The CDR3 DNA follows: TGTGCCAGCAGCTTGACCCCAACACAGACCTGGGAAGATACGCAGTATTTT. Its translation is CASSLTPTQTWEDTQYF. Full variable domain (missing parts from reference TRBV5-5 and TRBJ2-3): DAGVTQSPTHLIKTRGQQVTLRCSPISGHKSVSWYQQVLGQGPQFIFQYYEKEERGRGNFPDRFSARQFPNYSSELNVNALLLGDSALYLCASSLTPTQTWEDTQYFGPGTRLTVL.

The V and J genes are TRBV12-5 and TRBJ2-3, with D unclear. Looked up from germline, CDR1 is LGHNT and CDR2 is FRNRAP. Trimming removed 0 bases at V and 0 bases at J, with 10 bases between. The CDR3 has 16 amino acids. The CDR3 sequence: CASGLVPALSTDTQYF. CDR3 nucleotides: TGTGCTAGTGGTTTGGTACCCGCGCTAAGCACAGATACGCAGTATTTT.

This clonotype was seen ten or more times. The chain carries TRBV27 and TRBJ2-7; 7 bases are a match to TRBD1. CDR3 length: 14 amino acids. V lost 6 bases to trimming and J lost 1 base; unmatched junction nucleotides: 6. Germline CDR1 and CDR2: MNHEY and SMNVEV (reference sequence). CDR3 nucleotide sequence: TGTGCCAGCAGATGGACAGGAGGTTCCTACGAGCAGTACTTC. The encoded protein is CASRWTGGSYEQYF.

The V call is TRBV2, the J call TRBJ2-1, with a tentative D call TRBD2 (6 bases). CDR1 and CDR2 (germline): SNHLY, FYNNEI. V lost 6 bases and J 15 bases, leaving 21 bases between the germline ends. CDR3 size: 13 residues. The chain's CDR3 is CASRVGTPSPLFF. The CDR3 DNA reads TGTGCCAGCAGGGTGGGGACTCCATCTCCCCTGTTCTTC. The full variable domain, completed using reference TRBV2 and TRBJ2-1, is EPEVTQTPSHQVTQMGQEVILRCVPISNHLYFYWYRQILGQKVEFLVSFYNNEISEKSEIFDDQFSVERPDGSNFTLKIRSTKLEDSAMYFCASRVGTPSPLFFGPGTRLTVL.

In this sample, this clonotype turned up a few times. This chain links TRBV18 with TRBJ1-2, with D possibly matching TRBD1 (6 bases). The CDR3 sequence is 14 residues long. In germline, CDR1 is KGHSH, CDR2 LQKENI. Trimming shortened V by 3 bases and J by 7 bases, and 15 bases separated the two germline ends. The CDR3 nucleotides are TGTGCCAGCTCACCCGATCGGGGGCGGGTTGGCTACACCTTC. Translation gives CASSPDRGRVGYTF.

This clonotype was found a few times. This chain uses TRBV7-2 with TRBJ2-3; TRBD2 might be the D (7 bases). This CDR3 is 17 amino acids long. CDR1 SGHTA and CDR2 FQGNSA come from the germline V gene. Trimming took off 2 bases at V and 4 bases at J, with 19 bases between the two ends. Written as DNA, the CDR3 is TGTGCCAGCAGCTTAACCAAGCCGGGGGGCGGTGCAGATACGCAGTATTTT. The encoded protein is CASSLTKPGGGADTQYF.

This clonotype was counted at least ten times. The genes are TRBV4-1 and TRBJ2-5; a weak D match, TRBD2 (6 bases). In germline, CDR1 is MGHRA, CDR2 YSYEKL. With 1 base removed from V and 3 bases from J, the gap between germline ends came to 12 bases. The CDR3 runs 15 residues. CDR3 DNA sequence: TGCGCCAGCAGCCAAGGGGGTACGGGGGAAGAGACCCAGTACTTC. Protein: CASSQGGTGEETQYF.

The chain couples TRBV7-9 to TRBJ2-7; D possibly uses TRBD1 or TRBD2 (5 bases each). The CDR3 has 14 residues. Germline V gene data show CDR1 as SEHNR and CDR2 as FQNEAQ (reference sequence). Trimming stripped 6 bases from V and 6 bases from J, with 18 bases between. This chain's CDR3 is CASSSPPTGPEQYF. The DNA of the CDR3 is TGTGCCAGCAGTTCTCCCCCTACGGGACCCGAGCAGTACTTC.

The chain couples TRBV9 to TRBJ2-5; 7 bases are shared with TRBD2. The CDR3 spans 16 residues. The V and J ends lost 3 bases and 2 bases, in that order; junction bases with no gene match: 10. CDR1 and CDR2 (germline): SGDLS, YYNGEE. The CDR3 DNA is TGTGCCAGCAGCGCGTTACTAGCGCGGAGTCAAGAGACCCAGTACTTC. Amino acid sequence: CASSALLARSQETQYF.

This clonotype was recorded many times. CDR3 region: CASSSYDRPMGQPQHF. The CDR3 region has the DNA TGTGCCAGCAGCTCTTATGACAGGCCAATGGGTCAGCCCCAGCATTTT. The chain couples TRBV28 to TRBJ1-5; D is perhaps TRBD1 (6 bases). There are 16 residues in the CDR3. Deletions cut 6 bases from V and 6 bases from J, with 21 bases between. In germline, CDR1 is MDHEN, CDR2 SYDVKM.

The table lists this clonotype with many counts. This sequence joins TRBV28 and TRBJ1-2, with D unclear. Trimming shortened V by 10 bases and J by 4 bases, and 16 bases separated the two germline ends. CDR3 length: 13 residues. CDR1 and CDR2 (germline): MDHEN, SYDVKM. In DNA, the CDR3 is TGTGCCACCCAAGGGCGGAGGGTCTATGGCTACACCTTC. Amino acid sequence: CATQGRRVYGYTF.

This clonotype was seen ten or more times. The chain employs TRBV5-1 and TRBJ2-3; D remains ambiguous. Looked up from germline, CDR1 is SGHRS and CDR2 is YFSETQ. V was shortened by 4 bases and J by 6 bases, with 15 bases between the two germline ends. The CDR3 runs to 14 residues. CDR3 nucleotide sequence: TGCGCCAGCAGCCGACCGGACGGTTCTGATACGCAGTATTTT. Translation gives CASSRPDGSDTQYF. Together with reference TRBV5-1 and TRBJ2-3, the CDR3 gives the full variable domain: KAGVTQTPRYLIKTRGQQVTLSCSPISGHRSVSWYQQTPGQGLQFLFEYFSETQRNKGNFPGRFSGRQFSNSRSEMNVSTLELGDSALYLCASSRPDGSDTQYFGPGTRLTVL.

CDR3 amino acids: CASSLFREGQSTNEKLFF. For the CDR3, the DNA is TGTGCCAGCAGCTTATTTCGAGAGGGGCAATCAACTAATGAAAAACTGTTTTTT. This chain joins TRBV13 and TRBJ1-4; TRBD1 might be the D (5 bases). V shed 2 bases and J shed 0 bases, with 16 bases lying between them. Germline CDR1 and CDR2: PRHDT and FYEKMQ (reference sequence). The CDR3 covers 18 residues. Together with reference TRBV13 and TRBJ1-4, the CDR3 gives the full variable domain: AAGVIQSPRHLIKEKRETATLKCYPIPRHDTVYWYQQGPGQDPQFLISFYEKMQSDKGSIPDRFSAQQFSDYHSELNMSSLELGDSALYFCASSLFREGQSTNEKLFFGSGTQLSVL.

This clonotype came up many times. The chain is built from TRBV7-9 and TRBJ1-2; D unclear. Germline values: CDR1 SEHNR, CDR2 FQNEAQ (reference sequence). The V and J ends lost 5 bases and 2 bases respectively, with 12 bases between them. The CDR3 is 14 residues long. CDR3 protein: CASSLPWENYGYTF. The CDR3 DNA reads TGTGCCAGCAGCCTCCCTTGGGAGAACTATGGCTACACCTTC.

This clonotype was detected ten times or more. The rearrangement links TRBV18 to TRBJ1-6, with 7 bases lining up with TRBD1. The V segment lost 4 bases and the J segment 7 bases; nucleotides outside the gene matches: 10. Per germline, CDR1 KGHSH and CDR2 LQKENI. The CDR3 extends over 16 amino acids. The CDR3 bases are TGTGCCAGCTCACTTGACTCGACAGGGACCAATTCACCCCTCCACTTT. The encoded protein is CASSLDSTGTNSPLHF.

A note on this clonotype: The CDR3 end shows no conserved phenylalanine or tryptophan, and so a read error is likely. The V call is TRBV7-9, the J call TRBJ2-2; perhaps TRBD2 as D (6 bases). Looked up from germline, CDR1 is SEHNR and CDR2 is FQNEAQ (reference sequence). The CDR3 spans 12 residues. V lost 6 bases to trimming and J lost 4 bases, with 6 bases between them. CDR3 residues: CASRAGTGELFS. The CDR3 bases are TGTGCCAGCAGAGCGGGCACCGGGGAGCTGTTTTCT.

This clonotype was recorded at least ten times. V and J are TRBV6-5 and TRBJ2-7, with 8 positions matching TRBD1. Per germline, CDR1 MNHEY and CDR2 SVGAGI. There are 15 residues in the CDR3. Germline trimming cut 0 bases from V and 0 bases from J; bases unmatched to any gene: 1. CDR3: CASSYSTGVSYEQYF. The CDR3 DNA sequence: TGTGCCAGCAGTTACTCGACAGGGGTCTCCTACGAGCAGTACTTC.

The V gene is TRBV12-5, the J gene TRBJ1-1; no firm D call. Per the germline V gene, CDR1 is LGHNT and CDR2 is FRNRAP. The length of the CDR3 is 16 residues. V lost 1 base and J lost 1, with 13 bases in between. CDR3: CASGLAGKGPNTEAFF. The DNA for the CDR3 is TGTGCTAGTGGTTTGGCCGGCAAGGGCCCGAACACTGAAGCTTTCTTT.

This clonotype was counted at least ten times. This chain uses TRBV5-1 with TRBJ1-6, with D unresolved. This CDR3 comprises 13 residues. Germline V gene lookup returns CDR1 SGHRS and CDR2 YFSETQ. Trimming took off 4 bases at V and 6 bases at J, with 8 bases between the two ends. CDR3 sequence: CASSPDPNSPLHF. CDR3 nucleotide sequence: TGCGCCAGCAGCCCAGACCCTAATTCACCCCTCCACTTT.

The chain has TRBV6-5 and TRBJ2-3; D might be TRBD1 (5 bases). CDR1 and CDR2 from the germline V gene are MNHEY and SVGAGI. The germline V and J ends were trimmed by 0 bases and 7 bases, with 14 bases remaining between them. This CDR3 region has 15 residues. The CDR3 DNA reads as TGTGCCAGCAGTTACTCGAGAGCAGGGTTAAATACGCAGTATTTT. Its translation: CASSYSRAGLNTQYF.